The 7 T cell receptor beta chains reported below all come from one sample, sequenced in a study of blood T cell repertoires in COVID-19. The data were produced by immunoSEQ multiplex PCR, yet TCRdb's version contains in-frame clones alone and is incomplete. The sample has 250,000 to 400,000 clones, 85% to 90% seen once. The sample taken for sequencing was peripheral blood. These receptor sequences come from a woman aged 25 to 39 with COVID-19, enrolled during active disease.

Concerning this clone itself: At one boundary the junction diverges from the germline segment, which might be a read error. The CDR3: CASSRASGREEFF. CDR3 nucleotide sequence: TGTGCCAGCAGTAGGGCTAGCGGGAGGGAGGAGTTTTTC. The chain links TRBV27 to TRBJ2-7; 12 bases align to TRBD2. This CDR3 is built from 13 residues. Germline V lookup: CDR1 MNHEY, CDR2 SMNVEV (reference sequence).

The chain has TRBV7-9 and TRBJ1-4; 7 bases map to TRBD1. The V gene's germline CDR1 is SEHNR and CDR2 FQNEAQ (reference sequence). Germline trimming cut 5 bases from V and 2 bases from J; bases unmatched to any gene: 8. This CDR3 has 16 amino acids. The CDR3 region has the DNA TGTGCCAGCAGCAGGGACAGCCGACAGACTAATGAAAAACTGTTTTTT. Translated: CASSRDSRQTNEKLFF.

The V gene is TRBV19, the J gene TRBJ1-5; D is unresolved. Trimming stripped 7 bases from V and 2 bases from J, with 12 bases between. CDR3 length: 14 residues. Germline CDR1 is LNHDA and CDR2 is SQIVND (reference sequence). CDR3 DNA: TGTGCCAGTACGAGGGTAGGAGGCAATCAGCCCCAGCATTTT. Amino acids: CASTRVGGNQPQHF. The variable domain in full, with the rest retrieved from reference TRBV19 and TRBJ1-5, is DGGITQSPKYLFRKEGQNVTLSCEQNLNHDAMYWYRQDPGQGLRLIYYSQIVNDFQKGDIAEGYSVSREKKESFPLTVTSAQKNPTAFYLCASTRVGGNQPQHFGDGTRLSIL.

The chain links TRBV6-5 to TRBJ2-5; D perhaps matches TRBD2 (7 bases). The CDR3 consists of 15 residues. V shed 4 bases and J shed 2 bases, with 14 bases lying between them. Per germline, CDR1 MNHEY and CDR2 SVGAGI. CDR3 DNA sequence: TGTGCCAGCAGTTTTATAGGGGGGGGGCAAGAGACCCAGTACTTC. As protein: CASSFIGGGQETQYF.

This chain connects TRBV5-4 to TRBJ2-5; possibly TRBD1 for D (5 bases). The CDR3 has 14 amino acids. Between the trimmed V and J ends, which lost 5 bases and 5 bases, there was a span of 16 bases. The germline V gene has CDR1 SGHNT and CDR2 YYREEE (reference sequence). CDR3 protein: CASRNVRAGETQYF. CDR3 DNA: TGTGCCAGCAGGAACGTCAGGGCTGGGGAGACCCAGTACTTC.

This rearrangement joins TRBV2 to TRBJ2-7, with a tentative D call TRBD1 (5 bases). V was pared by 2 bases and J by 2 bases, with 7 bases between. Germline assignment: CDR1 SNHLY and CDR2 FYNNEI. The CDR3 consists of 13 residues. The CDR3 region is CASSEKGTYEQYF. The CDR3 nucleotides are TGTGCCAGCAGTGAAAAGGGGACCTACGAGCAGTACTTC.

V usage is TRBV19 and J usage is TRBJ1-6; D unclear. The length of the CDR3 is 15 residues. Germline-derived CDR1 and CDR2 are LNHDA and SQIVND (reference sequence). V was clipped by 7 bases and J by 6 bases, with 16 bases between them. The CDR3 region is CASNPWPGANSPLHF. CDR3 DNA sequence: TGTGCCAGTAATCCCTGGCCGGGAGCTAATTCACCCCTCCACTTT.